A single sample gave rise to the 16 T cell receptor beta chains below, sequenced in a study of T-cell reconstitution after alpha-beta-depleted transplantation in children (dated by TCRdb to about 2016). The library was obtained by PCR. The run used an Illumina HiSeq 2500. Molecular barcoding was employed in the preparation of TCR libraries, with unique molecular identifiers being used to normalize TCRbeta repertoire quantification. TCRdb's own reprocessing of the public reads used fastp at Q25 and MiXCR and kept productive beta chains. Records with the same CDR3 protein are collapsed into one entry carrying the most frequent genes and DNA. Recorded for this sample are a few hundred thousand distinct CDR3 sequences; around 25% of them occurred a single time. The ten largest clones take up approximately 11% of the sample. The treatment or condition label, as the study defines it: allogeneic hematopoietic cell transplantation with graft depleted of TCRalphabeta T cells and CD19 B cells.

The starting material was PBMCs, mostly from graft donor cells, obtained 180 days after TCRalphabeta/CD19-depleted stem cell transplant. These receptor sequences come from a male patient younger than 18 who had a stem cell transplant for acute lymphoblastic leukemia, so the T cells may come from the graft donor.

This clonotype turned up a few times. V is TRBV20-1 and J is TRBJ1-5, with D possibly TRBD1 on 5 matching bases. V gave up 3 bases and J gave up 0 bases, with 9 bases separating them. This CDR3 contains 14 residues. The germline V gene has CDR1 DFQATT and CDR2 SNEGSKA (reference sequence). CDR3 DNA sequence: TGCAGTGCTAGTTGGAGGGGTAGCAATCAGCCCCAGCATTTT. It codes for CSASWRGSNQPQHF.

The V gene is TRBV28, the J gene TRBJ1-5; TRBD1 matches 9 bases. Germline V gene lookup returns CDR1 MDHEN and CDR2 SYDVKM. V shed 5 bases and J 7 bases; nucleotides not matched to a gene: 9. The CDR3 is made up of 15 amino acids. CDR3 region: CASSPFGTGLQPQHF. As DNA, the CDR3 is TGTGCCAGCAGTCCTTTCGGGACAGGGCTGCAGCCCCAGCATTTT.

This sequence joins TRBV29-1 and TRBJ2-1; D possibly corresponds to TRBD1 (6 bases). Deletions cut 7 bases from V and 2 bases from J, with 12 bases between. CDR1 and CDR2 from the germline V gene are SQVTM and ANQGSEA. The CDR3 extends over 13 amino acids. CDR3 sequence (DNA): TGCAGCGCCCGACAGGTCCCCTACAATGAGCAGTTCTTC. Translated, it gives CSARQVPYNEQFF.

A single count supports this clonotype. The gene calls are TRBV7-9 and TRBJ2-1; 9 bases are shared with TRBD2. The V gene end was trimmed by 5 bases and the J gene end by 8 bases; junction bases not matched to a gene: 10. CDR1 is SEHNR and CDR2 is FQNEAQ in the germline V gene (reference sequence). This CDR3 is built from 15 residues. The CDR3 reads CASSSVAGVDDEQFF. The CDR3 DNA reads TGTGCCAGCAGCAGTGTAGCGGGAGTAGACGATGAGCAGTTCTTC.

The chain couples TRBV4-1 to TRBJ2-5; 7 nucleotides line up with TRBD2. The J segment lost 5 bases and the V segment lost 4 bases, leaving 7 bases of the junction unmatched. CDR3 size: 14 residues. Germline values: CDR1 MGHRA, CDR2 YSYEKL. The chain's CDR3 is CASSPEGLTETQYF. In DNA form, the CDR3 reads TGCGCCAGCAGCCCAGAGGGACTAACGGAGACCCAGTACTTC.

This clonotype was observed a handful of times. The chain links TRBV3-1 to TRBJ2-7; D is unclear. The CDR3 is made up of 12 amino acids. Germline CDR1 reads LGHDT; CDR2 reads YNNKEL (reference sequence). Deletions cut 3 bases from V and 0 bases from J, with 3 bases between. The DNA for the CDR3 is TGTGCCAGCAGCCACTCCTCCTACGAGCAGTACTTC. Translating gives CASSHSSYEQYF.

There are a few counts of this clonotype. The V call is TRBV10-2, the J call TRBJ2-2, with TRBD2 identical over 11 bases. The CDR3 length is 18 residues. In germline, CDR1 is WSHSY, CDR2 SAAADI. V shed 5 bases and J 6 bases; nucleotides not matched to a gene: 14. DNA of the CDR3: TGCGCCAGCAGTATCCATATCATGACTAGCGGGATTTCCGGGGAGCTGTTTTTT. It translates to CASSIHIMTSGISGELFF.

This clonotype has more than one count but fewer than ten. The chain recombines TRBV12-3 or TRBV12-4 with TRBJ2-7; weak D call: TRBD1 (5 bases). The CDR3 has 14 residues. Trimming left V 2 bases short and J 2 bases short, with 10 bases between. In DNA form, the CDR3 reads TGTGCCAGCAGTTTAATTCAGGGCCCCTACGAGCAGTACTTC. Amino acid sequence: CASSLIQGPYEQYF.

This chain joins TRBV20-1 and TRBJ2-5, with D perhaps TRBD2 (6 bases). Germline V gene sequence: CDR1 DFQATT, CDR2 SNEGSKA (reference sequence). The CDR3 covers 14 residues. V was trimmed by 2 bases and J by 4 bases, leaving 14 bases between them. CDR3 residues: CSARLQRATETQYF. CDR3 DNA sequence: TGCAGTGCTAGACTCCAGCGGGCCACAGAGACCCAGTACTTC.

This clonotype occurred a few times. This sequence joins TRBV12-3 or TRBV12-4 and TRBJ1-2, with a tentative D call TRBD1 (6 bases). V lost 3 bases and J lost 9, with 14 bases in between. The length of the CDR3 is 13 residues. The chain's CDR3 is CASSFTGSRSYTF. In DNA form, the CDR3 reads TGTGCCAGCAGTTTTACAGGGTCAAGAAGCTACACCTTC.

This clonotype was seen only a few times. This chain joins TRBV4-1 and TRBJ2-7, with D perhaps TRBD2 (6 bases). Germline V gene data show CDR1 as MGHRA and CDR2 as YSYEKL. CDR3 length: 15 residues. The V and J ends lost 4 bases and 0 bases respectively, with 13 bases between them. The CDR3 region is CASSLPGTASYEQYF. For the CDR3, the DNA is TGCGCCAGCAGCCTGCCGGGGACTGCCTCCTACGAGCAGTACTTC.

The chain couples TRBV12-3 or TRBV12-4 to TRBJ1-1; TRBD1 aligns across 7 bases. V trimming: 6 bases; J trimming: 6 bases; junction bases outside the gene matches: 7. The CDR3 contains 13 residues. CDR3 DNA sequence: TGTGCCAGCAGGACCGGGACAGCCCCTGAAGCTTTCTTT. Protein product: CASRTGTAPEAFF.

The chain combines TRBV3-1 with TRBJ2-2; D not resolved. The CDR3 loop spans 14 amino acids. V shed 4 bases and J shed 0 bases, with 6 bases lying between them. Germline V gene lookup returns CDR1 LGHDT and CDR2 YNNKEL (reference sequence). CDR3 DNA: TGTGCCAGCAGCCCGTTCCCGAACACCGGGGAGCTGTTTTTT. It encodes CASSPFPNTGELFF. The full variable domain, its missing parts supplied by reference TRBV3-1 and TRBJ2-2, is DTAVSQTPKYLVTQMGNDKSIKCEQNLGHDTMYWYKQDSKKFLKIMFSYNNKELIINETVPNRFSPKSPDKAHLNLHINSLELGDSAVYFCASSPFPNTGELFFGEGSRLTVL.

The J gene is TRBJ1-2, the V gene TRBV15; maybe TRBD1 (6 bases). This CDR3 is 15 amino acids long. V lost 5 bases and J 5 bases, leaving 18 bases between the germline ends. Germline CDR1 and CDR2: LNHNV and YYDKDF (reference sequence). The CDR3 here is CATSYRGTYNYGYTF. The CDR3 region has the DNA TGTGCCACCAGCTACCGCGGGACATACAATTATGGCTACACCTTC.

This clonotype was found a few times. V gene TRBV19 combines with J gene TRBJ2-1; 7 bases line up with TRBD1. Germline values: CDR1 LNHDA, CDR2 SQIVND (reference sequence). V gave up 5 bases and J gave up 7 bases; unmatched junction bases: 5. The CDR3 sequence is 13 residues long. CDR3 in DNA: TGTGCCAGTAGTCTGACAGGGCCTAATGAGCAGTTCTTC. It encodes CASSLTGPNEQFF. The entire variable domain, with the rest obtained from reference TRBV19 and TRBJ2-1, is as follows: DGGITQSPKYLFRKEGQNVTLSCEQNLNHDAMYWYRQDPGQGLRLIYYSQIVNDFQKGDIAEGYSVSREKKESFPLTVTSAQKNPTAFYLCASSLTGPNEQFFGPGTRLTVL.

This sequence joins TRBV6-4 and TRBJ2-1; 9 bases line up with TRBD2. The CDR3 runs to 17 residues. The junction had 11 bases not matched to a gene; V was cut back by 2 bases and J by 6 bases. CDR1 is MRHNA and CDR2 is SNTAGT in the germline V gene. The CDR3 loop reads CASSDRWREGRGNEQFF. For the CDR3, the DNA is TGTGCCAGCAGTGACCGCTGGCGGGAGGGCAGGGGCAATGAGCAGTTCTTC.